This TCR beta chain was captured by sequencing in a study of OX40 agonist ivuxolimab in advanced cancers. Study-level background: Dose-escalation patients suffered from hepatocellular carcinoma, melanoma, renal cell or head and neck cancer.

This table comes from immunoSEQ multiplex PCR, and its TCRdb copy is limited to in-frame clones, with some not included. The sample consists of around 43,000 clones, about nine tenths of them appearing once. Trimming stripped 2 bases from V and 7 bases from J, with 6 bases between. This CDR3 comprises 11 residues. Germline assignment: CDR1 SGHAT and CDR2 FQNNGV. Peripheral blood came from all dose cohorts at three timepoints. The receptor was derived from an adult with an advanced solid tumor such as melanoma, head and neck, liver or kidney cancer. This chain links TRBV11-2 with TRBJ2-7; D is unclear. This specimen was CD4+ or CD8+ T cells sorted from blood, taken in a trial of the OX40 agonist ivuxolimab. CDR3 residues: CASSLTQEQYF. The DNA for the CDR3 is TGTGCCAGCAGCTTAACGCAGGAGCAGTACTTC.